A single sample gave rise to the 5 T cell receptor beta chains below, sequenced in a study of T cells in Graves' hyperthyroidism and ophthalmopathy. There were TCR beta CDR3 regions amplified from RNA transcripts. HTBI primers were the set used in a first-round RT-PCR of the TCR CDR3. TCRdb redid the calling of the multiplex PCR reads with MiXCR, one entry per CDR3 protein. The table includes about 290,000 distinct CDR3 sequences, more than 10% detected once. The sample was blood. These receptors were obtained from a woman aged 25 to 45 with Graves' hyperthyroidism that later progressed to Graves' ophthalmopathy.

Many counts were recorded for this clonotype. The V call is TRBV20-1, the J call TRBJ2-7; D may be TRBD2 (5 bases). V was shortened by 1 base and J by 6 bases, with 13 bases between the two germline ends. Per germline, CDR1 DFQATT and CDR2 SNEGSKA (reference sequence). CDR3 length: 13 residues. CDR3 loop: CSARASSGFEQYF. CDR3 DNA: TGCAGTGCTAGAGCTAGTTCGGGGTTCGAGCAGTACTTC.

This clonotype was seen repeatedly, ten times or more. The CDR3, as DNA: TGTGCCAGCAGTTACCCTGATCGAGGTGAAAAACTGTTTTTT. Translation: CASSYPDRGEKLFF. This chain connects TRBV6-2 or TRBV6-3 to TRBJ1-4; unclear D gene. The length of the CDR3 is 14 residues. V was trimmed by 2 bases and J by 7 bases, leaving 11 bases between them. From germline, CDR1 is MNHEY and CDR2 SVGEGT.

This clonotype showed up just once. A read error may explain this, as a much larger clone is one base away. The chain employs TRBV12-3 or TRBV12-4 and TRBJ1-1; D unresolved. The CDR3 spans 12 residues. This CDR3 reads CASIRGYTETFF. CDR3 DNA: TGTGCCAGCATAAGAGGCTACACTGAAACTTTCTTT.

V is TRBV7-9 and J is TRBJ1-3, with a possible D match to TRBD1 (5 bases). Germline CDR1 is SEHNR and CDR2 is FQNEAQ (reference sequence). V lost 4 bases and J 0 bases, leaving 13 bases between the germline ends. CDR3 length equals 16 residues. CDR3 DNA sequence: TGTGCCAGCAGCTCCCCGGGACTCTCCTCTGGAAACACCATATATTTT. Translation: CASSSPGLSSGNTIYF. The entire variable domain, with the rest obtained from reference TRBV7-9 and TRBJ1-3, is as follows: DTGVSQNPRHKITKRGQNVTFRCDPISEHNRLYWYRQTLGQGPEFLTYFQNEAQLEKSRLLSDRFSAERPKGSFSTLEIQRTEQGDSAMYLCASSSPGLSSGNTIYFGEGSWLTVV.

In its sample, this clonotype was seen a few times. The J gene is TRBJ2-7, the V gene TRBV6-2 or TRBV6-3, with 9 bases fitting TRBD1. Germline CDR1 MNHEY, CDR2 SVGEGT. V lost 4 bases and J lost 7; bases outside the gene matches: 14. This CDR3 comprises 16 residues. CDR3 region: CASSSSNRGPPKEQYF. CDR3 in DNA: TGTGCCAGCAGTTCCTCTAACAGGGGGCCCCCGAAGGAGCAGTACTTC.